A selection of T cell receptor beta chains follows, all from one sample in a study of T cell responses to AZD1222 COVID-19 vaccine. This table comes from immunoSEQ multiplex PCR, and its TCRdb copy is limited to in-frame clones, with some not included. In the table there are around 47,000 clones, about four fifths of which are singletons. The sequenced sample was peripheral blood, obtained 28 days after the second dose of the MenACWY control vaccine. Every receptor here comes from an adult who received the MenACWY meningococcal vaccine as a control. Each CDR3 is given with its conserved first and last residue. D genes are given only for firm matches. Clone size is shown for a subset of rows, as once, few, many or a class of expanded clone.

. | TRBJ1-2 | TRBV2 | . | TGTGCCAGCAGTGATAAGCGGGCACGCCGGGTACTTGGCTACACCTTC | CASSDKRARRVLGYTF
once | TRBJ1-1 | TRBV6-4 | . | TGTGCCAGCAGTCGAGAGGGGGGCACTGAAGCTTTCTTT | CASSREGGTEAFF
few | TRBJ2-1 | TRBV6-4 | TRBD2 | TGTGCCAGCAGTCCACTAGCGGGGGGCTACAATGAGCAGTTCTTC | CASSPLAGGYNEQFF
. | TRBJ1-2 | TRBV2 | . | TGTGCCAGCGAGGGGAGGGAGGCTGGCTACACCTTC | CASEGREAGYTF
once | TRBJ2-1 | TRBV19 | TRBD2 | TGTGCCAGTAGTACCCCCGGGACTAGCGGGCTCTTGGTTACCTACAATGAGCAGTTCTTC | CASSTPGTSGLLVTYNEQFF
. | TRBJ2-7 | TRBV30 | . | TGTGCCTGGAGTCGTCCGTTACGGAACCTCTACGAGCAGTACTTC | CAWSRPLRNLYEQYF
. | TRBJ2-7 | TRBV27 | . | TGTGCCAGCAGTCCCGAGGGGACCACCCGCTACGAGCAGTACTTC | CASSPEGTTRYEQYF
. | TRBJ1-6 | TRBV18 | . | TGTGCCAGCTCACCAAAATCAGATTCACCCCTCCACTTT | CASSPKSDSPLHF
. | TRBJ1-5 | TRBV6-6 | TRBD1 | TGTGCCAGCAGTTACGCGGGGACAGCAGATCAGCCCCAGCATTTT | CASSYAGTADQPQHF
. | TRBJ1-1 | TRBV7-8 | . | TGTGCCAGCAGCTTAGCGGCCGGGGCCCGCACTGAAGCTTTCTTT | CASSLAAGARTEAFF
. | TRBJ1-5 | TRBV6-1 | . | TGTGCCAGCAGTGAGGTCGGCAGCAATCAGCCCCAGCATTTT | CASSEVGSNQPQHF
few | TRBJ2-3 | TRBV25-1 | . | TGTGCCAGCAGTCAGGACACCGGCGGTGATACGCAGTATTTT | CASSQDTGGDTQYF
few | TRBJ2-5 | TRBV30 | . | TGTGCCTGGAGTGTAAGCAATAAAGAGACCCAGTACTTC | CAWSVSNKETQYF
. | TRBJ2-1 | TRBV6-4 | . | TGTGCCAGCAGTGATCTGGCGGGGCGGCAGTTCTTC | CASSDLAGRQFF
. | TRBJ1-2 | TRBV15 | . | TGTGCCACCTCAACCGGGGCTTCCCTAAGGCGCGGCTACACCTTC | CATSTGASLRRGYTF
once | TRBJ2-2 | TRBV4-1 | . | TGCGCCAGCAGCCAAGAGGGGGACACCGCGAACACCGGGGAGCTGTTTTTT | CASSQEGDTANTGELFF
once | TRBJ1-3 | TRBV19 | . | TGTGCCAGTAGGAACTCCCGACAGGCCTCTGGAAACACCATATATTTT | CASRNSRQASGNTIYF
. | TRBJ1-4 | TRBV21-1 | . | TGTGCCAGCAGCAAAGTTCAGGGGGTGAACTCTAATGAAAAACTGTTTTTT | CASSKVQGVNSNEKLFF
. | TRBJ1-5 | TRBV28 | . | TGTGCCAGCAGTTGGAAGGGTCGAACTAGCAATCAGCCCCAGCATTTT | CASSWKGRTSNQPQHF
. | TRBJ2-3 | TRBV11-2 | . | TGTGCCAGCAGCTTATCGGCTTCCCCAGATACGCAGTATTTT | CASSLSASPDTQYF
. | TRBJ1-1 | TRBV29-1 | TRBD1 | TGCAGCGTTGAGGAGGGGGCGGAGGGTTTCTTT | CSVEEGAEGFF
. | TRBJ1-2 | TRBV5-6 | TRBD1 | TGTGCCAGCAGCTTGGGGGACACAGGGGGCGTTCTTGGCTACACCTTC | CASSLGDTGGVLGYTF
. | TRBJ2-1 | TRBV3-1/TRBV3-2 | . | TGTGCCAGCAGCCAAGACGCCTTCCGCTCGCACAATGAGCAGTTCTTC | CASSQDAFRSHNEQFF
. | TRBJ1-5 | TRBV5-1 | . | TGCGCCAGCAGCTTGGTTCGCCTCTTTCAGCCCCAGCATTTT | CASSLVRLFQPQHF
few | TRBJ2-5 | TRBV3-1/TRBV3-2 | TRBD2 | TGTGCCAGCAGCCACCCCGGGGGGCAAGAGACCCAGTACTTC | CASSHPGGQETQYF
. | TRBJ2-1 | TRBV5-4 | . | TGTGCCAGCAGCTTTATGCGGGGACCCTACAATGAGCAGTTCTTC | CASSFMRGPYNEQFF
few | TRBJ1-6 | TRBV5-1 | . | TGCGCCAGCAGCTTATTGGGGGCGGATTCACCCCTCCACTTT | CASSLLGADSPLHF
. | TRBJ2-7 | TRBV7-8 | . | TGTGCCAGCAGCTTCGGTCGCAGGCCGAGCTCCTACGAGCAGTACTTC | CASSFGRRPSSYEQYF
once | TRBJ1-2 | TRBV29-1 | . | TGCAGCGTTGAAACTCACCTCGTCGGTGGCTACACCTTC | CSVETHLVGGYTF
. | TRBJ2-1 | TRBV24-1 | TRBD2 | TGTGCCACCAGTGGACTAGCGGGAGTCTCGGCTGAGCAGTTCTTC | CATSGLAGVSAEQFF
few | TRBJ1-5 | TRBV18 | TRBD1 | TGTGCCAGCTCACTAGGACAGGGCGGTCAGCCCCAGCATTTT | CASSLGQGGQPQHF
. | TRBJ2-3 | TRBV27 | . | TGTGCCAGCAGTTTAAAAGGGGTGGCAGATACGCAGTATTTT | CASSLKGVADTQYF
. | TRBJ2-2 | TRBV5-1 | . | TGCGCCAGCAGCTACGGATACACCGGGGAGCTGTTTTTT | CASSYGYTGELFF
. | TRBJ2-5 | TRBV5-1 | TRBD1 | TGCGCCAGCAGCCCCCGGGACAGCAACTCGGAGACCCAGTACTTC | CASSPRDSNSETQYF
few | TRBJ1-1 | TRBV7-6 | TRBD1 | TGTGCCAGCAGCTCCCGACAGGGGGCAACGAACACTGAAGCTTTCTTT | CASSSRQGATNTEAFF
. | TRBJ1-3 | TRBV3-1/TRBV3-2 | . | TGTGCCAGCAGCCCCGGCGGAAACACCATATATTTT | CASSPGGNTIYF
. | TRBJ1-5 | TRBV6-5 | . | TGTGCCAGCAGTCGCGCCGTCGATGGTGGTCAGCCCCAGCATTTT | CASSRAVDGGQPQHF
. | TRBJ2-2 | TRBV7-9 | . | TGTGCCAGCAGCTCCCCTTTACCTCTGAACACCGGGGAGCTGTTTTTT | CASSSPLPLNTGELFF
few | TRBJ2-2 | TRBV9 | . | TGTGCCAGCAGCGTACGTTGGGCACCCTCCCCCGGGGAGCTGTTTTTT | CASSVRWAPSPGELFF
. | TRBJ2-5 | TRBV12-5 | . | TGTGCTAGTGGTTTGGTGGAGACCCAGTACTTC | CASGLVETQYF
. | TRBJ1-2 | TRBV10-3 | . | TGTGCCATCAGTGAGTGGAACTTGGATGGCTACACCTTC | CAISEWNLDGYTF
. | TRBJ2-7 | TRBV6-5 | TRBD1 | TGTGCCAGCAGATCTGACAGGGCGTTTAAGCAGTACTTC | CASRSDRAFKQYF
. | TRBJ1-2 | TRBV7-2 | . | TGTGCCAGCAGCTTATTACGGGGTAGGGGCTACACCTTC | CASSLLRGRGYTF
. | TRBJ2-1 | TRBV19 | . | TGTGCCAGTAGTATCCCGGGGTCTAAGGGGAATGAGCAGTTCTTC | CASSIPGSKGNEQFF
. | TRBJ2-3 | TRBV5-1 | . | TGCGCCAGCAGCTTGGAGGCCGGATCTAGCACAGATACGCAGTATTTT | CASSLEAGSSTDTQYF
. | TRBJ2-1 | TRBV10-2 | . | TGCGCCAGCAGTGGGACAAATATTGAGCAGTTCTTC | CASSGTNIEQFF
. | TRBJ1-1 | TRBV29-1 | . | TGCAGCGTTGAACTGTGGGCCTGGGTTAGCACTGAAGCTTTCTTT | CSVELWAWVSTEAFF